The 24 T cell receptor beta chains reported below all come from one sample, sequenced in a study of blood T cell repertoires in COVID-19. Only in-frame clones appear in the TCRdb table, and some are missing; sequencing was by immunoSEQ multiplex PCR. The top ten clones hold approximately 15% of a sample with more than 85,000 clones, roughly 82% of them seen once. The specimen sequenced was peripheral blood. The receptors here all came from a woman aged 60-75 years with acute or convalescent COVID-19.

V is TRBV11-3 and J is TRBJ1-2; D is undetermined. This CDR3 has 13 amino acids. The V gene's germline CDR1 is SGHNT and CDR2 YENEEA. With 5 bases removed from V and 4 bases from J, the gap between germline ends came to 11 bases. CDR3 residues: CASSPSSVYGYTF. The CDR3 nucleotides are TGTGCCAGCAGCCCTTCGAGCGTCTATGGCTACACCTTC.

The chain is built from TRBV28 and TRBJ1-4, with D tentatively TRBD1 (6 bases). The length of the CDR3 is 14 residues. Germline-derived CDR1 and CDR2 are MDHEN and SYDVKM. With 8 bases removed from V and 7 bases from J, the gap between germline ends came to 17 bases. The CDR3 DNA reads TGTGCCAGCCGGGGGGATGGACAGAGTGAAAAACTGTTTTTT. Translated, it gives CASRGDGQSEKLFF.

J is TRBJ2-3 and V is TRBV4-3; 11 positions match TRBD2. This CDR3 spans 17 amino acids. CDR1 is LGHNA and CDR2 is YSLEER in the germline V gene. Trimming took 4 bases from V and 4 from J; bases not matched to a gene: 10. The CDR3 DNA reads as TGCGCCAGCAGCCCGGGCTCCTTTAGCGGGGGGGCAGATACGCAGTATTTT. Translation gives CASSPGSFSGGADTQYF.

This clone was detected only a few times. This chain links TRBV6-5 with TRBJ2-3; 8 bases agree with TRBD1. Germline values: CDR1 MNHEY, CDR2 SVGAGI. The CDR3 runs to 16 residues. V shed 4 bases and J 8 bases; nucleotides not matched to a gene: 14. CDR3 coding DNA: TGTGCCAGCAGTTTGGACAGGGTATCCTACGGGGGTACGCAGTATTTT. The encoded protein is CASSLDRVSYGGTQYF.

The chain carries TRBV15 and TRBJ2-5, with TRBD1 matching over 9 bases. The CDR3 runs 14 residues. Germline values: CDR1 LNHNV, CDR2 YYDKDF (reference sequence). Trimming removed 9 bases from V and 5 bases from J; junction bases left unmatched: 10. CDR3 protein: CATNPTGGVETQYF. DNA of the CDR3: TGTGCCACTAATCCCACAGGGGGCGTGGAGACCCAGTACTTC.

The rearrangement links TRBV3-1 (or the pseudogene TRBV3-2) to TRBJ1-3, with 8 bases fitting TRBD1. Germline V gene data show CDR1 as LGHDT and CDR2 as YNNKEL (reference sequence). This CDR3 spans 16 amino acids. Trimming cost V 1 base and J 0 bases; bases outside gene matches: 2. Here the CDR3 reads CASSQGGTGSGNTIYF. The CDR3 nucleotides are TGTGCCAGCAGCCAAGGAGGGACAGGCTCTGGAAACACCATATATTTT.

The genes are TRBV5-5 and TRBJ1-5; D is unclear. The CDR3 totals 14 residues. Trimming removed 1 base from V and 0 bases from J, with 5 bases in between. Germline CDR1 SGHKS, CDR2 YYEKEE (reference sequence). CDR3 in amino acids: CASSLQDSNQPQHF. The DNA for the CDR3 is TGTGCCAGCAGCTTGCAGGATAGCAATCAGCCCCAGCATTTT.

The chain carries TRBV7-9 and TRBJ1-2; 8 bases fit TRBD1. The length of the CDR3 is 13 residues. Per the germline V gene, CDR1 is SEHNR and CDR2 is FQNEAQ (reference sequence). V was pared by 7 bases and J by 12 bases, with 13 bases of the junction left unmatched. CDR3 residues: CASTRTGREVNTF. CDR3 bases: TGTGCCAGCACACGGACAGGGCGGGAAGTGAACACCTTC.

This clone occurred a few times. This chain connects TRBV3-1 (or the pseudogene TRBV3-2) to TRBJ2-3; weak D call: TRBD1 (5 bases). This CDR3 has 13 amino acids. Germline V lookup: CDR1 LGHDT, CDR2 YNNKEL (reference sequence). The V end was cut by 4 bases, the J end by 5 bases, with 10 bases between. Here the CDR3 DNA reads TGTGCCAGCAGCCCTTGGGGCTTAGATACGCAGTATTTT. It translates to CASSPWGLDTQYF.

V usage is TRBV19 and J usage is TRBJ1-1; weak D call: TRBD1 (5 bases). The ends were cut back, 5 bases at V and 4 bases at J, with 11 bases in the middle. This CDR3 comprises 13 residues. In germline, CDR1 is LNHDA, CDR2 SQIVND (reference sequence). The CDR3 protein is CASSVQGGTEAFF. The CDR3, as DNA: TGTGCCAGTAGTGTTCAGGGTGGCACTGAAGCTTTCTTT.

V is TRBV29-1 and J is TRBJ2-5; 8 bases align to TRBD2. Germline CDR1 and CDR2: SQVTM and ANQGSEA. Trimming took 0 bases from V and 7 from J; bases not matched to a gene: 16. The CDR3 runs 17 residues. The CDR3 nucleotides are TGCAGCGTTGAAGATCACCCCTTTGCGGGGGGCCTCGGGACCCAGTACTTC. Translated, it gives CSVEDHPFAGGLGTQYF.

Details on this clone: The same CDR3 also results from other DNA sequences found in this sample. The chain couples TRBV5-1 to TRBJ1-4; no clear D. The CDR3 length is 13 residues. Trimming shortened V by 2 bases and J by 8 bases, and 10 bases separated the two germline ends. Germline V lookup: CDR1 SGHRS, CDR2 YFSETQ. CDR3 loop: CASSLRGGEKLFF. The CDR3 DNA reads as TGCGCCAGCAGCTTACGGGGAGGCGAAAAACTGTTTTTT.

CDR3 protein: CASSQFQGARVNEQFF. CDR3 sequence (DNA): TGCGCCAGCAGCCAATTCCAGGGGGCGCGGGTCAATGAGCAGTTCTTC. This chain uses TRBV4-1 with TRBJ2-1; 8 bases are shared with TRBD1. CDR3 length equals 16 residues. The trim removed 2 bases at V and 6 bases at J, leaving 9 bases unmatched. Germline loops: CDR1 MGHRA, CDR2 YSYEKL.

V and J are TRBV4-3 and TRBJ2-6; TRBD1 aligns across 9 bases. Germline CDR1 LGHNA, CDR2 YSLEER. With 4 bases clipped from V and 3 bases from J, the junction kept 13 bases outside the gene matches. CDR3 length: 19 residues. This chain's CDR3 is CASSPEDGQGFNGANVLTF. CDR3 DNA: TGCGCCAGCAGCCCCGAGGACGGACAGGGGTTTAATGGGGCCAACGTCCTGACTTTC.

This sequence joins TRBV30 and TRBJ1-6; 9 nucleotides line up with TRBD1. J gave up 9 bases and V 3 bases, and 12 bases lay outside the gene matches. There are 16 residues in the CDR3. The germline V gene encodes CDR1 GTSNPN and CDR2 SVGIG (reference sequence). The CDR3 region has the DNA TGTGCCTGGAGGGACCCGGGACAGGGAATTAGTTCACCCCTCCACTTT. As protein: CAWRDPGQGISSPLHF.

The chain joins TRBV6-1 to TRBJ1-2, with D perhaps matching TRBD1 (6 bases). Germline V CDR1 and CDR2: MNHNS, SASEGT. The CDR3 is 15 residues long. Trimming pared 3 bases from V and 4 bases from J, leaving 15 bases between. In DNA, the CDR3 is TGTGCCAGCAGTGAGGGTCTGGACAGTCTCTATGGCTACACCTTC. Translated, it gives CASSEGLDSLYGYTF.

This clone occurred once. The genes are TRBV30 and TRBJ1-6; no firm D call. The CDR3 runs 13 residues. Germline-derived CDR1 and CDR2 are GTSNPN and SVGIG (reference sequence). V was clipped by 0 bases and J by 11 bases, with 11 bases between them. In nucleotides, the CDR3 is TGTGCCTGGAGTGTCCAGGAGGCCGCACCCCTCCACTTT. As protein: CAWSVQEAAPLHF.

The chain recombines TRBV7-2 with TRBJ2-5; D not certain. The germline V gene encodes CDR1 SGHTA and CDR2 FQGNSA. V was pared by 1 base and J by 5 bases, with 14 bases between. This CDR3 contains 15 residues. CDR3 in amino acids: CASSLVGRPAETQYF. The CDR3 DNA reads TGTGCCAGCAGCTTAGTCGGAAGACCAGCGGAGACCCAGTACTTC.

This clone appeared a few times. V usage is TRBV5-4 and J usage is TRBJ2-7, with D maybe TRBD1 (6 bases). V lost 5 bases, J lost 3 bases, and 12 bases lay in between. CDR3 length equals 13 residues. Germline V gene data show CDR1 as SGHNT and CDR2 as YYREEE (reference sequence). The CDR3 bases are TGTGCCAGCAGGCTCACAGGGAGCTACGAGCAGTACTTC. Its protein is CASRLTGSYEQYF.

The chain has TRBV28 and TRBJ2-7; TRBD2 agrees at 9 bases. CDR3 length: 15 amino acids. Germline values: CDR1 MDHEN, CDR2 SYDVKM. With V trimmed by 6 bases and J by 4 bases, 10 bases remained unmatched. The CDR3 DNA is TGTGCCAGCAGAACCAGTCTAGCGGGGATGTACGAGCAGTACTTC. It yields the protein CASRTSLAGMYEQYF. The entire variable domain, with the rest obtained from reference TRBV28 and TRBJ2-7, is as follows: DVKVTQSSRYLVKRTGEKVFLECVQDMDHENMFWYRQDPGLGLRLIYFSYDVKMKEKGDIPEGYSVSREKKERFSLILESASTNQTSMYLCASRTSLAGMYEQYFGPGTRLTVT.

The chain joins TRBV10-3 to TRBJ1-3, with D uncertain. Germline-derived CDR1 and CDR2 are ENHRY and SYGVKD. V gave up 3 bases and J gave up 0 bases, with 9 bases separating them. CDR3 length equals 15 residues. Here the CDR3 reads CAISDSAYSGNTIYF. The CDR3 DNA is TGTGCCATCAGTGACAGCGCCTACTCTGGAAACACCATATATTTT.

The chain joins TRBV10-3 to TRBJ2-1, with 9 positions matching TRBD2. Germline-derived CDR1 and CDR2 are ENHRY and SYGVKD. After removal of 6 bases from V and 2 bases from J, the junction contained 11 bases not matched to a gene. CDR3 length: 17 residues. The CDR3 region has the DNA TGTGCCATCAGGAGAGCGGGGGGAACCGCTACCTACAATGAGCAGTTCTTC. It yields the protein CAIRRAGGTATYNEQFF.

This chain connects TRBV18 to TRBJ2-5; D is perhaps TRBD2 (6 bases). The V end was cut by 1 base, the J end by 7 bases, with 13 bases between. The CDR3 covers 14 residues. Germline CDR1 reads KGHSH; CDR2 reads LQKENI. The CDR3 is CASSPRDSRATQYF. The DNA for the CDR3 is TGTGCCAGCTCACCACGGGACTCCCGAGCGACCCAGTACTTC.

The rearrangement joins TRBV29-1 to TRBJ2-3; 11 bases map to TRBD2. Germline trimming cut 3 bases from V and 5 bases from J; bases unmatched to any gene: 4. Germline CDR1 and CDR2: SQVTM and ANQGSEA. There are 14 residues in the CDR3. Written as DNA, the CDR3 is TGCAGCGTTGACGTAGCGGGGGGGGTAGATACGCAGTATTTT. Its translation: CSVDVAGGVDTQYF.